This entry features one T cell receptor beta chain sequence. Its binding antigen is unknown. At one of its ends the junction is not consistent with the germline gene, which may arise from a read error. The intended sense of this specimen's time point label: baseline before first vaccination. The vaccinee samples were drawn from two UK trials, COV001 and COV002, one of which was a single-blind randomized controlled phase 2/3 trial testing AZD1222 (ChAdOx1 nCoV-19) in healthy adults. For TCRbeta chain sequencing, PBMC samples were collected from trial participants at day 0 and at day 28 after the second dose. The data are from a study of T cell responses to AZD1222 COVID-19 vaccine (dated by TCRdb to about 2021). At the level of the whole study: Because spike-specific TCR depth and breadth did not differ between the two schedules, AZD1222 recipients who got a second dose at roughly 4 weeks were pooled with those who got a second dose at roughly 12 weeks. Trial participants were enrolled into age subgroups of 18-55, 56-69 and 70-plus years, which contained around 140, 26 and 57 TCR-sequenced participants, respectively. TCR sequencing covered 230 to 250 trial participants: around 210 given two doses of AZD1222 and 26 given two doses of MenACWY control vaccine. Paper-wide results and their limitations: Participants were mostly white British and included more females than males, and it was suggested by the authors that clonal diversity may have been underestimated. The vaccine-associated CD4 TCRs covered the entire spike protein, and the dominant responses fell in regions 160-218 and 743-854. Nearly half of unique spike-specific TCRs reportedly recognized epitopes outside regions mutated in the B.1.351 and B.1.1.7 variants. No day 14 peak-response samples were available, so repertoires were characterized only after the peak T cell response. A significant rise in spike-specific TCR breadth and depth was observed after two AZD1222 doses relative to day 0 and relative to MenACWY recipients. Conclusions about previously exposed vaccinees are limited, since just a handful of AZD1222 recipients were seropositive for SARS-CoV-2 at baseline. In the small 56-69-year group, the increase in depth fell short of significance, most likely because of low power.

Inclusive of the bounding cysteine and phenylalanine, the CDR3 is 11 residues long. The CDR3 DNA has 33 bases and is translated from base 1. The CDR3 regions of human TCRbeta chains were subjected to immunosequencing. As for how the authors treated the data: Repertoire TCRs were matched against a reference library of SARS-CoV-2-specific TCRs generated with the MIRA antigen-specificity platform. Breadth was defined as the fraction of unique TCRs that were SARS-CoV-2-associated. Depth was defined as the fraction of total T cells that were SARS-CoV-2-associated. Using the MIRA data, every spike-specific TCR was mapped to the spike region that the TCR reacted to and assigned to either a CD4 or a CD8 class. Log10-transformed breadth and depth values were compared by one-way ANOVA with Sidak's multiple comparisons tests. TCRdb retrieved this table from immuneACCESS and kept in-frame rearrangements only. Not all clones are present; in checked studies, unresolved V genes account for under half, and no reason is known for the remainder. From that table come the V and J calls and clone size; the DNA was used to work out D and trimming. This sample is represented by approximately 150,000 clones; more than 85% of them were singletons. Around 4% of the sample goes to the ten largest clones.

The chain links TRBV12-3 or TRBV12-4 with TRBJ1-2, with a tentative D gene TRBD1 over 6 matching bases. Source: peripheral blood, taken on day 0 of AZD1222 vaccination. The sequence came from an adult in good health. CDR3 reads: CASSYSGVGDF. The nucleotide sequence reads as follows: TGTGCCAGCAGTTACTCAGGGGTAGGGGACTTC.